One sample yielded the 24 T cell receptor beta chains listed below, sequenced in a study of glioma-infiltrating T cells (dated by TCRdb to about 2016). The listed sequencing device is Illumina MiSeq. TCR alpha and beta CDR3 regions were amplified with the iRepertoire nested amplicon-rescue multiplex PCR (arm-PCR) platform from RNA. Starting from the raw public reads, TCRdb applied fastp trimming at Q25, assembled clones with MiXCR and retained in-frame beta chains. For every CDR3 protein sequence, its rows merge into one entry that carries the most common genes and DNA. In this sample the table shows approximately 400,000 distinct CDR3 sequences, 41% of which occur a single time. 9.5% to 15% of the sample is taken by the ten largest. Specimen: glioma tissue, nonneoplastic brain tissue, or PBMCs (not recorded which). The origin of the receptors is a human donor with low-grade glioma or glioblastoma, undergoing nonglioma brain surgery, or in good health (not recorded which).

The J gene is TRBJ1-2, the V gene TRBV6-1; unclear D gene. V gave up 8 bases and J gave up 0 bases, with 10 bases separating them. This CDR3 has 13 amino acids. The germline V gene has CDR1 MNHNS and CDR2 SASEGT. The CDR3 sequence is CASSELTNYGYTF. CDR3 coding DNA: TGTGCCAGCTCGGAACTGACTAACTATGGCTACACCTTC.

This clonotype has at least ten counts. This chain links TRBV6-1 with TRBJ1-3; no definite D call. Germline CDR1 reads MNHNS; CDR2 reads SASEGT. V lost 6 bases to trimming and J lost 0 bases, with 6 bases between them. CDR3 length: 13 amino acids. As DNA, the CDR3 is TGTGCCAGCAGCCAGAGCTCTGGAAACACCATATATTTT. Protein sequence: CASSQSSGNTIYF.

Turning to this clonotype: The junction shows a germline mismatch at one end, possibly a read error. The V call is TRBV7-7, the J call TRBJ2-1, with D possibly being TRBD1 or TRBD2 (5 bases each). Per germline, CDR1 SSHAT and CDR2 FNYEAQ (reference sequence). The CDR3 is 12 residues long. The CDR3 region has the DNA TGTGCTAGCAGCCGAGGGGAAGGTGAGCAGTTCTTC. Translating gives CASSRGEGEQFF.

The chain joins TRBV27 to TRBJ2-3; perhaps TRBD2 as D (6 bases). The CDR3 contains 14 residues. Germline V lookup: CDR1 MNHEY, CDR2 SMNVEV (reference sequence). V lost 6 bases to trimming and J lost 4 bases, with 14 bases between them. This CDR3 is CASSFGPGADTQYF. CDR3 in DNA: TGTGCCAGCAGCTTCGGTCCGGGGGCAGATACGCAGTATTTT.

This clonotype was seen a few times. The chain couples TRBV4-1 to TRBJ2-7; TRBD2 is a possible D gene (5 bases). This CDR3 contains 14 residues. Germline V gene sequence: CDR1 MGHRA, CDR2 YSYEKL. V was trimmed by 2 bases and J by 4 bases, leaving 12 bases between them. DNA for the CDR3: TGCGCCAGCAGCCAAAAGGGAGATGGATACGAGCAGTACTTC. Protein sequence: CASSQKGDGYEQYF.

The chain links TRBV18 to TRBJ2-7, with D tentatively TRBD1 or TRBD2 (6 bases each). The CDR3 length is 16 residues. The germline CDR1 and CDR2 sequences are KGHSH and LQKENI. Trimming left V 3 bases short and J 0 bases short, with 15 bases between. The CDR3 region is CASSPRQAGSSYEQYF. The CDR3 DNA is TGTGCCAGCTCACCGAGACAGGCCGGGAGCTCCTACGAGCAGTACTTC. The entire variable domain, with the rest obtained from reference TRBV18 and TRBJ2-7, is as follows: NAGVMQNPRHLVRRRGQEARLRCSPMKGHSHVYWYRQLPEEGLKFMVYLQKENIIDESGMPKERFSAEFPKEGPSILRIQQVVRGDSAAYFCASSPRQAGSSYEQYFGPGTRLTVT.

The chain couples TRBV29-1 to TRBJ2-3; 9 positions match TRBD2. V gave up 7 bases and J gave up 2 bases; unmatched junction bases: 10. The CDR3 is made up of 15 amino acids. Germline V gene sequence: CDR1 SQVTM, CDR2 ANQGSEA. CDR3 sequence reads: CSARPSSGITDTQYF. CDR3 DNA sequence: TGCAGCGCCCGCCCATCTAGCGGGATCACAGATACGCAGTATTTT.

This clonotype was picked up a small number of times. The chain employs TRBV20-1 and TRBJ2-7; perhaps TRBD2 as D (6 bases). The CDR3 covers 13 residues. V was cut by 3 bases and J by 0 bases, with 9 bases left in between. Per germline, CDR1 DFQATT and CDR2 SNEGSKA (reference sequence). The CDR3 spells CSASGGASYEQYF. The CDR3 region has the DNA TGCAGTGCTAGTGGAGGGGCCTCCTACGAGCAGTACTTC.

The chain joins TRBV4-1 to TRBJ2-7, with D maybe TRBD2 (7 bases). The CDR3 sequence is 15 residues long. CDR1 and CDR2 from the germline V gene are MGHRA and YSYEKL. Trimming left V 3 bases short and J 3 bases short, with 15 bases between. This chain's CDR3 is CASSHLSGGGYEQYF. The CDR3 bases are TGCGCCAGCAGCCATTTGTCGGGGGGCGGCTACGAGCAGTACTTC.

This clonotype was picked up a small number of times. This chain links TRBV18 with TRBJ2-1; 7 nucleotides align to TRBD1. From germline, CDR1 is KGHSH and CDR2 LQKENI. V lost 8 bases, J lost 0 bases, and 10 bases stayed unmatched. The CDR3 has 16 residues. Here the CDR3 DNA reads TGTGCCAGCAGCCAGATCCCAGGGGGCTCCTACAATGAGCAGTTCTTC. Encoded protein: CASSQIPGGSYNEQFF.

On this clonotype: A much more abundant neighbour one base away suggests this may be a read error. CDR3 bases: TGTGCCAGCAGTCCAGCCCACAGGGCACGACTCTACGAGCAGTTCTTC. It encodes CASSPAHRARLYEQFF. The chain uses TRBV28 and TRBJ2-1; D might be TRBD1 (6 bases). CDR1 and CDR2 from the germline V gene are MDHEN and SYDVKM. This CDR3 is built from 16 residues. Trimming cost V 5 bases and J 10 bases, with 24 bases left between them.

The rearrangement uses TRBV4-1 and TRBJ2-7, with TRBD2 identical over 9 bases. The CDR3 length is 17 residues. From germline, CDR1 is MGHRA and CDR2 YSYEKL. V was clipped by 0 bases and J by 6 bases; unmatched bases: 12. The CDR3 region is CASSQDPPAGGLGEQYF. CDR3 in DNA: TGCGCCAGCAGCCAAGATCCCCCCGCGGGAGGGCTTGGCGAGCAGTACTTC.

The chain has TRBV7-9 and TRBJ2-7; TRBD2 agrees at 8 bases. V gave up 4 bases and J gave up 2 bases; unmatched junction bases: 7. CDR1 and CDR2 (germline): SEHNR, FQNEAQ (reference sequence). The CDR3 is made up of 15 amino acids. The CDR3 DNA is TGTGCCAGCAGCTCCCCGACTAGCGCTACCTACGAGCAGTACTTC. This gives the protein CASSSPTSATYEQYF.

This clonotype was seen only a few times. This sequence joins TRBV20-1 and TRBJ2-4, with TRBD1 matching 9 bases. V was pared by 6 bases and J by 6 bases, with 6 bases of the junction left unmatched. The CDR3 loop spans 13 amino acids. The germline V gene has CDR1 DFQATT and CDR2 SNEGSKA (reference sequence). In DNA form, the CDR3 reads TGCAGTGCCAACAGGGGGCGGACAAACATTCAGTACTTC. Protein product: CSANRGRTNIQYF.

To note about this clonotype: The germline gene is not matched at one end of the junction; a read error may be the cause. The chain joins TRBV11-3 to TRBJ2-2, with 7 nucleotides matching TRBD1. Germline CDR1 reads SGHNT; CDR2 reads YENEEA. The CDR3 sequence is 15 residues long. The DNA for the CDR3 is TGCGCCAGCAGCCCGTGGGACAGTCGAACCGGGGAGCTGTTTTTT. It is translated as CASSPWDSRTGELFF. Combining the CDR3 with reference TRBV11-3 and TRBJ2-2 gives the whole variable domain EAGVVQSPRYKIIEKKQPVAFWCNPISGHNTLYWYLQNLGQGPELLIRYENEEAVDDSQLPKDRFSAERLKGVDSTLKIQPAELGDSAVYLCASSPWDSRTGELFFGEGSRLTVL.

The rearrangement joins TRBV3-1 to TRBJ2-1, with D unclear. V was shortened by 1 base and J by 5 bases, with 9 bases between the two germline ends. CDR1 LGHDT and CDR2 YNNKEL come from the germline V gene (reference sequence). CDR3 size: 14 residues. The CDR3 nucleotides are TGTGCCAGCAGCCAAGGCGGTCCGGACAATGAGCAGTTCTTC. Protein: CASSQGGPDNEQFF.

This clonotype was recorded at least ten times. The DNA for the CDR3 is TGTGCCAGCAGCTTAGACTCACCCCTCCACTTT. It is translated as CASSLDSPLHF. The chain joins TRBV7-2 to TRBJ1-6; no clear D. In germline, CDR1 is SGHTA, CDR2 FQGNSA. This CDR3 contains 11 residues. The V end lost 1 base, the J end lost 10 bases, and 2 bases lay between the germline ends.

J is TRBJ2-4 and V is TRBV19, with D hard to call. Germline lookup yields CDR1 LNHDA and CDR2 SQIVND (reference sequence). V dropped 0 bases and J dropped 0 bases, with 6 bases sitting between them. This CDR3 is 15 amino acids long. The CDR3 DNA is TGTGCCAGTAGTATAGAATCGATAGCCAAAAACATTCAGTACTTC. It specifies CASSIESIAKNIQYF.

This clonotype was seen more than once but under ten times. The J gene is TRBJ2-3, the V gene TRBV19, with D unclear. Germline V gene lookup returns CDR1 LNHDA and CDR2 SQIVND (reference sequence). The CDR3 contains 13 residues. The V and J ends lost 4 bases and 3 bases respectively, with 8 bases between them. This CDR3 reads CASSTQRTDTQYF. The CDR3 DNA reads TGTGCCAGTAGTACTCAAAGAACAGATACGCAGTATTTT.

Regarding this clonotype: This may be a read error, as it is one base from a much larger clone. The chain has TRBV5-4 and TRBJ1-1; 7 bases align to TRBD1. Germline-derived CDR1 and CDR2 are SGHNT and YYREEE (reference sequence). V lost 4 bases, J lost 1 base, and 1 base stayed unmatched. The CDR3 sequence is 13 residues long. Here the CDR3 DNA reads TGTGCCAGCAGCGGGGACAGGAACACTGAAGCTTTCTTT. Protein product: CASSGDRNTEAFF.

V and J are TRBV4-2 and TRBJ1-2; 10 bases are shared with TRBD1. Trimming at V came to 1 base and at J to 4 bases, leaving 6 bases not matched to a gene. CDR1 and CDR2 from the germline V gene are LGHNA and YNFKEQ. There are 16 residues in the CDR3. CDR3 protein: CASSQGVRTGGYGYTF. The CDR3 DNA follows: TGTGCCAGCAGCCAAGGGGTTAGGACAGGGGGCTATGGCTACACCTTC.

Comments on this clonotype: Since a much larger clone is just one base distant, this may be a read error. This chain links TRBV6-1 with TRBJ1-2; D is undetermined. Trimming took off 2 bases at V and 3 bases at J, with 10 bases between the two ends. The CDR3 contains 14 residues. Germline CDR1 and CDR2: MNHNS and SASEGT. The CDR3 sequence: CASSENDEYYGYTF. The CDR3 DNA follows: TGTGCCAGCAGTGAAAACGATGAGTACTATGGCTACACCTTC.

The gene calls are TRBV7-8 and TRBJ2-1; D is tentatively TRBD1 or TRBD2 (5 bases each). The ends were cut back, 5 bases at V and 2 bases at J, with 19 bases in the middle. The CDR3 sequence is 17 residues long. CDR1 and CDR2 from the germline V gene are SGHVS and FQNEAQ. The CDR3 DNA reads TGTGCCAGCAGCCCAAGACGGGACCTATTGACCTACAATGAGCAGTTCTTC. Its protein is CASSPRRDLLTYNEQFF.

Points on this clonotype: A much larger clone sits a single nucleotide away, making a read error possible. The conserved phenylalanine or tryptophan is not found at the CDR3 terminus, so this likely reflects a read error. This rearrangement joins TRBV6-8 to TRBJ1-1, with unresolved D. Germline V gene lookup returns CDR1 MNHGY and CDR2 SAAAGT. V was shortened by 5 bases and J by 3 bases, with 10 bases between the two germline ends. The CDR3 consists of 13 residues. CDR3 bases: TGTGCCAGCAGTACCGGGCCAGACACTGAAGCTTTCCTT. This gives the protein CASSTGPDTEAFL.